These 4 T cell receptor beta chains came from one sample sequenced in a study of T cells in Graves' hyperthyroidism and ophthalmopathy. The CDR3 regions of TCR beta were amplified from RNA transcripts. Using the HTBI primer set, a first-round RT-PCR was run on the TCR CDR3. TCRdb re-called the multiplex PCR reads through MiXCR, storing one row per CDR3 protein. Of 350,000 to 450,000 distinct CDR3 sequences in the sample, over 12% were seen once. The sample comprised blood. The source is a man over 45 with Graves' ophthalmopathy.

This chain connects TRBV6-4 to TRBJ1-1; maybe TRBD1 (5 bases). Trimming removed 4 bases from V and 5 bases from J, with 14 bases in between. Germline loops: CDR1 MRHNA, CDR2 SNTAGT. This CDR3 spans 14 amino acids. CDR3 DNA sequence: TGTGCCAGCAGTGGGAATCAGGGAGGTACTGAAGCTTTCTTT. It yields the protein CASSGNQGGTEAFF.

The chain recombines TRBV12-3 or TRBV12-4 with TRBJ2-7; 10 bases map to TRBD1. The J segment lost 0 bases and the V segment lost 6 bases, leaving 8 bases of the junction unmatched. CDR3 size: 16 residues. For the CDR3, the DNA is TGTGCCAGCAGCCAGGGACAGGGGTCGAGCTCCTACGAGCAGTACTTC. Its translation: CASSQGQGSSSYEQYF.

This clonotype has at least ten counts. This rearrangement joins TRBV12-3 or TRBV12-4 to TRBJ2-1, with 8 nucleotides matching TRBD2. V gave up 7 bases and J gave up 3 bases; unmatched junction bases: 8. The length of the CDR3 is 15 residues. CDR3 in DNA: TGTGCCAGCACTCATAGCGGGATAGGCTACAATGAGCAGTTCTTC. Its protein product is CASTHSGIGYNEQFF.

This clonotype showed up many times. The chain couples TRBV11-2 to TRBJ2-3, with D possibly TRBD2 on 5 matching bases. Germline-derived CDR1 and CDR2 are SGHAT and FQNNGV. Between the trimmed V and J ends, which lost 4 bases and 5 bases, there was a span of 13 bases. The length of the CDR3 is 14 residues. The CDR3 spells CASSYKAGEDTQYF. CDR3 nucleotide sequence: TGTGCCAGCAGCTATAAGGCCGGGGAAGATACGCAGTATTTT.